The 12 T cell receptor beta chains given below trace back to one sample, sequenced in a study of blood T cell repertoires in COVID-19 (dated by TCRdb to the early 2020s). The library was built by means of the immunoSEQ multiplex PCR assay. This immuneACCESS table, as held by TCRdb, lists in-frame sequences with V and J called but not all clones. Of the missing ones, under half trace to an unresolved V gene in checked studies; the others have no known cause. Recorded for this sample are 25,000 to 30,000 clones; around 90% of them occurred a single time. Clones ranked in the top ten supply roughly 2.5% of the sample. What was sequenced was peripheral blood. These receptors were collected from a human donor in a cohort sampled during active COVID-19.

Turning to this clone: Given the absence of the conserved phenylalanine or tryptophan at the CDR3 end, a read error is likely. Because the CDR3's place on the DNA is in doubt, the DNA is left out and the CDR3 is given as listed by TCRdb. The J gene is TRBJ1-2, the V gene TRBV27. 10 amino acids form the CDR3, both terminal residues included. The germline CDR1 and CDR2 sequences are MNHEY and SMNVEV (reference sequence). CDR3 region: CASSLSGRGR.

The rearrangement links TRBV5-6 to TRBJ1-2; 9 positions match TRBD1. Germline CDR1 and CDR2: SGHDT and YYEEEE. J was trimmed by 6 bases and V by 4 bases; bases with no gene match: 13. This CDR3 is built from 16 residues. Here the CDR3 DNA reads TGTGCCAGCAGCCCGGAGGGACAGGGTGTTCTACATGGCTACACCTTC. Translating gives CASSPEGQGVLHGYTF.

This clone was found once. This sequence joins TRBV3-1 (or the pseudogene TRBV3-2) and TRBJ1-2, with D maybe TRBD1 (6 bases). Germline V CDR1 and CDR2: LGHDT, YNNKEL (reference sequence). Trimming removed 6 bases from V and 4 bases from J, with 18 bases in between. The CDR3 loop spans 15 amino acids. CDR3 in DNA: TGTGCCAGCAGTTCCCGACAGGTGCCCCGCTATGGCTACACCTTC. This encodes CASSSRQVPRYGYTF.

The rearrangement uses TRBV3-1 (or the pseudogene TRBV3-2) and TRBJ2-5, with 7 bases that match TRBD2. Germline CDR1 and CDR2: LGHDT and YNNKEL (reference sequence). This CDR3 has 15 residues. Germline trimming cut 4 bases from V and 1 base from J; bases unmatched to any gene: 6. CDR3 amino acids: CASSPGGVIQETQYF. As DNA, the CDR3 is TGTGCCAGCAGCCCGGGAGGAGTGATCCAAGAGACCCAGTACTTC.

The chain uses TRBV20-1 and TRBJ2-1, with 7 bases that match TRBD2. The trim removed 3 bases at V and 7 bases at J, leaving 12 bases unmatched. Germline assignment: CDR1 DFQATT and CDR2 SNEGSKA (reference sequence). The CDR3 extends over 15 amino acids. CDR3 loop: CSASSGRRAGNEQFF. The DNA for the CDR3 is TGCAGTGCTAGTAGCGGGCGGAGGGCTGGGAATGAGCAGTTCTTC.

This chain uses TRBV7-2 with TRBJ1-2; D perhaps matches TRBD1 (6 bases). Trimming took 1 base from V and 3 from J, leaving 15 bases between them. CDR1 is SGHTA, CDR2 FQGNSA, per germline. CDR3 length equals 16 residues. CDR3 sequence reads: CASSLVRGRDHYGYTF. The CDR3, as DNA: TGTGCCAGCAGCTTAGTGCGGGGGCGCGATCACTATGGCTACACCTTC.

The V and J genes are TRBV4-2 and TRBJ1-2; D unresolved. The germline V gene has CDR1 LGHNA and CDR2 YNFKEQ. CDR3 length equals 17 residues. The V and J ends lost 0 bases and 6 bases respectively, with 20 bases between them. As DNA, the CDR3 is TGTGCCAGCAGCCAAGACCCCGCGGGGAGGGTTGCCCATGGCTACACCTTC. It is translated as CASSQDPAGRVAHGYTF.

This chain uses TRBV7-3 with TRBJ2-5; 8 nucleotides agree with TRBD2. V dropped 5 bases and J dropped 1; count of bases not matched to a gene: 6. CDR1 is SGHTA, CDR2 FQGTGA, per germline. The CDR3 length is 15 residues. Here the CDR3 DNA reads TGTGCCAGCAGCAAACGCGGGGGGACCCAAGAGACCCAGTACTTC. Its translation is CASSKRGGTQETQYF.

CDR3 nucleotides: TGTGCCAGCAGCCACAACGACCCAACTGAGGGCGAGCAGTACTTC. Amino acid sequence: CASSHNDPTEGEQYF. This rearrangement joins TRBV6-5 to TRBJ2-7, with TRBD2 as a possible D gene (5 bases). Trimming took off 6 bases at V and 6 bases at J, with 21 bases between the two ends. This CDR3 region has 15 residues. Germline values: CDR1 MNHEY, CDR2 SVGAGI.

The chain is built from TRBV5-8 and TRBJ1-2; D is perhaps TRBD1 (6 bases). The CDR3 extends over 15 amino acids. V lost 1 base to trimming and J lost 4 bases, with 14 bases between them. Germline values: CDR1 SGHTS, CDR2 YDEGEE. The CDR3 loop reads CASSLYAQGTYGYTF. CDR3 nucleotide sequence: TGTGCCAGCAGCTTGTATGCCCAGGGGACCTATGGCTACACCTTC. The variable domain in full, completed from reference TRBV5-8 and TRBJ1-2, reads EAGVTQSPTHLIKTRGQQATLRCSPISGHTSVYWYQQALGLGLQFLLWYDEGEERNRGNFPPRFSGRQFPNYSSELNVNALELEDSALYLCASSLYAQGTYGYTFGSGTRLTVV.

The V and J genes are TRBV4-2 and TRBJ1-2, with a possible D match to TRBD1 (5 bases). Trimming shortened V by 0 bases and J by 1 base, and 12 bases separated the two germline ends. Looked up from germline, CDR1 is LGHNA and CDR2 is YNFKEQ. The CDR3 consists of 16 residues. CDR3 protein: CASSQDDTGHNYGYTF. The CDR3 region has the DNA TGTGCCAGCAGCCAAGATGACACAGGACATAACTATGGCTACACCTTC.

The chain combines TRBV3-1 (or the pseudogene TRBV3-2) with TRBJ2-5; possibly TRBD2 for D (7 bases). Germline V gene data show CDR1 as LGHDT and CDR2 as YNNKEL (reference sequence). This CDR3 spans 13 amino acids. Trimming removed 5 bases from V and 6 bases from J, with 13 bases in between. The CDR3 loop reads CASSWEGGKTQYF. The DNA of the CDR3 is TGTGCCAGCAGCTGGGAGGGGGGAAAGACCCAGTACTTC.